The TCR beta chain under discussion was sequenced for a study of post-analysis software for immune sequencing data (dated by TCRdb to between 2014 and 2017). General notes on the study: Relapsing-remitting, secondary progressive and progressive-relapsing multiple sclerosis were recorded as disease courses, and subtype annotation was lacking for some patients. Patient repertoires were compared against ten to eleven previously published healthy control repertoires from donors aged about 6 to 26 years. A subset of samples was prepared in parallel using single-end sample barcoding, then pooled and co-amplified after Illumina adapter ligation. Broad study findings and their caveats: The multiple sclerosis patient group was slightly younger than the control group. A handful of TRBV segments, including TRBV5-6, TRBV5-1 and TRBV20-1, were significantly more frequent in patients than controls. Direct clustering with F measure showed strong co-clustering of samples prepared in the same batch, prompting a batch-effect correction. Normalized Chao1 diversity was significantly lower in multiple sclerosis patients than controls, suggesting substantial peripheral T-cell clonal expansion.

To demonstrate the VDJtools post-analysis software, the study profiled TCR beta repertoires from the peripheral blood of about 13 young patients with multiple sclerosis. The multiple sclerosis patients were children and adolescents between roughly 6 and 16 years of age. Trimming accounts for 6 bases at V and 0 bases at J, while the number of junction bases matched to no gene is 10. The CDR3 goes from the cysteine to the phenylalanine over 16 residues. Solely the CDR3 DNA is kept, with 48 bases framed from the first base. CDR1 and CDR2, looked up from the germline V gene (reference sequence), are DFQATT and SNEGSKA. A remark on this clonotype: The antigen this receptor binds is unknown. Base qualities were left out, and no much larger clone turns up one base away.

The library was built by means of PCR. TCRdb records Illumina HiSeq 2500 as the sequencer. To reduce PCR and sequencing biases, unique molecular identifiers were incorporated into the TCR beta cDNA libraries. Roughly 0.5 million cDNA molecules were obtained per 1 to 10 million input T cells, so each molecule approximated one T cell. The same protocol used for the earlier healthy control dataset was applied to prepare and sequence the patient libraries. Within a given batch, samples were prepared together, multiplexed and sequenced on the same HiSeq lane. Per the source publication's procedure: MIGEC handled the raw barcoded reads, throwing out single-read molecular identifier groups before consensus assembly and CDR3 extraction. Clonotype tables were post-analysed with VDJtools, normalizing diversity by down-sampling all datasets to the smallest sample size. Repertoire overlap clustering matched CDR3 amino acid but not nucleotide sequences to correct batch-related cross-sample contamination. TCRdb's own reprocessing of the public reads used fastp at Q25 and MiXCR and kept productive beta chains. Every entry covers one CDR3 protein and lists the most common genes and DNA from its rows. The V and J calls follow TCRdb's processing rather than the paper's. The sample records some 260,000 distinct CDR3 sequences, 36% of which are singletons. Roughly 4.8% of the sample lies in the top ten.

The clonotype was recovered from a girl aged 5 to 17 with multiple sclerosis. Sequenced sample: blood. In this chain, TRBV20-1 is recombined with TRBJ2-4; 8 central nucleotides agree with TRBD2. The nucleotides read TGCAGTGCCTGGGGACTAGGGAAGGGAGCCAAAAACATTCAGTACTTC. This codes for CSAWGLGKGAKNIQYF.